One TCR beta chain is described in this entry. Those enrolled in Seattle joined during active infection and were followed longitudinally afterward. These data belong to a study of blood T cell repertoires in COVID-19. Study at large: The United States, Italy and Spain were the sources of the acute and convalescent COVID-19 samples.

Data came from immunoSEQ multiplex PCR; TCRdb stores just in-frame clones and leaves some out. Of approximately 350,000 clones in the sample, about 86% are singletons; the top ten hold about 7.1%. The CDR3 consists of 15 residues. Germline-derived CDR1 and CDR2 are SGHRS and YFSETQ. Trimming removed 0 bases from V and 3 bases from J, with 10 bases in between. The chain joins TRBV5-1 to TRBJ1-5; TRBD1 might be the D (5 bases). The sequenced sample was peripheral blood. This clonotype was sampled from an older woman with COVID-19, enrolled during active disease. The CDR3: CASSLAPGNNQPQHF. The CDR3 DNA reads TGCGCCAGCAGCTTGGCCCCAGGGAACAATCAGCCCCAGCATTTT.